This T cell receptor beta chain was documented in a study of blood T cell repertoires in COVID-19 (TCRdb year 2020). Concerning the study at large: Samples covering the acute and convalescent phases of COVID-19 were provided by collaborators in the United States, Italy and Spain. Samples came from the ongoing ImmuneRACE study (first 160 participants) plus 1,254 subjects from 6 global collaborators. A freely available public database, intended as a resource for researchers studying the immune response to SARS-CoV-2, is where the repertoires were released. Where available, HLA class I and class II types were taken from metadata supplied by the sample provider and were not determined by assay-based typing. The dataset comprised deeply sampled blood TCRbeta repertoires from subjects exposed to, actively infected with, or recovered from COVID-19. The prospective study material was composed of cDNA or gDNA derived from T cells, B-cell-depleted T cells, or PBMCs. A de-identified subject ID, COVID-19 status, age in years and sex were almost always included in the sample metadata.

Whole blood was collected in K2EDTA tubes by collaborating institutions according to the institutions' own protocols. For TCRbeta analysis, collaborators shipped samples as frozen whole blood, isolated PBMCs, or DNA extracted from either of those sample types. TCRbeta CDR3 regions were amplified from genomic DNA using the immunoSEQ Assay, a bias-controlled multiplex PCR. In the source study's methods: Nucleated cell counts per sample were estimated from amplification of reference gene primers within the assay. To quantify the absolute abundance of each unique TCRbeta CDR3 rearrangement, sequence reads were collapsed and filtered. Productive Simpson clonality was computed per sample as the square root of Simpson's diversity index over productive rearrangements. In its TCRdb copy, this immuneACCESS table keeps in-frame sequences only and misses some clones. Where compared with another copy, unresolved V genes explain less than half of these, and the others have no known cause. That table gives V, J and clone size, and the DNA gave D and trimming. The sample includes 270,000 or so clones, with 80% to 90% observed a single time. Approximately 4.2% of the sample is in the top ten clones.

Based on the germline V gene, the CDR1 and CDR2 sequences are LGHNA and YNFKEQ. Clipping removes 2 bases from V and 4 bases from J, with 5 as the unmatched junction base count. The CDR3 holds 15 amino acids from the cysteine to the phenylalanine. Only CDR3 DNA remains: 45 bases, in frame from the first base. Results and caveats for the whole study, not just this receptor: The quantity of clinical and demographic metadata differed by source and by participant and was supplied without curation.

A word on this clone: This clone's antigen is unknown. No much larger clonotype is one base removed from it; base qualities were not supplied.

The sequencing input was peripheral blood. This receptor chain uses TRBV4-2 and TRBJ1-2; 9 junctional bases match TRBD1. The receptor was derived from a man aged 35 to 55 with acute or convalescent COVID-19. CDR3 protein: CASSQTGQGSYGYTF. In nucleotides, the sequence is TGTGCCAGCAGCCAAACGGGACAGGGCTCCTATGGCTACACCTTC.